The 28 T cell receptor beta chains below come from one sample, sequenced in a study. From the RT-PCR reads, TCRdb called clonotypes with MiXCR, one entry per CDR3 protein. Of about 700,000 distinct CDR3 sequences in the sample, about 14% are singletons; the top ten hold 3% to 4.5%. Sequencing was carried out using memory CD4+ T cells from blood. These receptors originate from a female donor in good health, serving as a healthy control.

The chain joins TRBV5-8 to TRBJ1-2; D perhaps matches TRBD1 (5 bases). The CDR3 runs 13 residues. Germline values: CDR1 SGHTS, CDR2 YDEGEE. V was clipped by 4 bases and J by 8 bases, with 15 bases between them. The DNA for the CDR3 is TGTGCCAGCAGCCCTGGACACTTCGGGGGCTACACCTTC. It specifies CASSPGHFGGYTF.

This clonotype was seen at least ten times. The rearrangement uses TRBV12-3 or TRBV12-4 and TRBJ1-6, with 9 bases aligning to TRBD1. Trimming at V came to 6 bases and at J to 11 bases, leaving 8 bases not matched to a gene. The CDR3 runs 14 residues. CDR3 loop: CASRHRGREAPLHF. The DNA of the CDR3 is TGTGCCAGCAGACACAGGGGGCGTGAGGCACCCCTCCACTTT.

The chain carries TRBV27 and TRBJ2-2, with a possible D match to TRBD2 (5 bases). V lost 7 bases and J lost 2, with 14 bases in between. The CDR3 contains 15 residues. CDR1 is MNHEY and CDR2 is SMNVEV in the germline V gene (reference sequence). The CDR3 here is CASTPRGRNTGELFF. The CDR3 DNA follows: TGTGCCAGCACCCCGAGAGGGAGAAACACCGGGGAGCTGTTTTTT.

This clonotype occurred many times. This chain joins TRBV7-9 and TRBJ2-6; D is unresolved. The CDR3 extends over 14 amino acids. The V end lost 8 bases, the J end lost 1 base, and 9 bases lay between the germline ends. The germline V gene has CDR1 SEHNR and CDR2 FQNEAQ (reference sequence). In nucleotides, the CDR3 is TGTGCCAGCCCTCCCTATTCTGGGGCCAACGTCCTGACTTTC. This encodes CASPPYSGANVLTF.

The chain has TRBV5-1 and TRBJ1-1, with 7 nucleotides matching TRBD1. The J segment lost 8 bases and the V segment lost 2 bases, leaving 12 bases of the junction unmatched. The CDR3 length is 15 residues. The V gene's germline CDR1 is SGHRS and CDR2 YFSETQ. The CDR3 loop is CASSLRSGGALEAFF. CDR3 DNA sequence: TGCGCCAGCAGCTTACGATCAGGGGGGGCACTCGAAGCTTTCTTT.

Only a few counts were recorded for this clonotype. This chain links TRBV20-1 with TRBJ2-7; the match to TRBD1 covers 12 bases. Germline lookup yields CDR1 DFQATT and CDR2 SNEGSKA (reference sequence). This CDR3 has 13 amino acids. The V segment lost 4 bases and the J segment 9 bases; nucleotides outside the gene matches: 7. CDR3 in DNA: TGCAGTGCTACCGGGACAGGGGGCTGGGGGCAGTACTTC. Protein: CSATGTGGWGQYF.

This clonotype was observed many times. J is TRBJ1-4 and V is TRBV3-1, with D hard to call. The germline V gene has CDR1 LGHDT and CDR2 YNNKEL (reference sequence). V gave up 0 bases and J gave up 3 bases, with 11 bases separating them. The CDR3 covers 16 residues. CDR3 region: CASSQDDTPSNEKLFF. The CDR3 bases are TGTGCCAGCAGCCAAGATGACACACCCTCTAATGAAAAACTGTTTTTT.

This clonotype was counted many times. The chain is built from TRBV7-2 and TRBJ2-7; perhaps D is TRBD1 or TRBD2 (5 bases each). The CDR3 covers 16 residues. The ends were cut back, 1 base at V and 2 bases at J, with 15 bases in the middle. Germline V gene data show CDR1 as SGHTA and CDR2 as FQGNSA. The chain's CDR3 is CASSLGGAGKPYEQYF. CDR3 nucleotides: TGTGCCAGCAGCTTAGGAGGGGCAGGGAAGCCCTACGAGCAGTACTTC.

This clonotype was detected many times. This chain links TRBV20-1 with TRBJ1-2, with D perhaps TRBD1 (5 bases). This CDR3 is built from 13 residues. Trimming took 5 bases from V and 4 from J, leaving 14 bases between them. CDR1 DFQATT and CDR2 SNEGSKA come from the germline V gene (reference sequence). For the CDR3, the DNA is TGCAGTGCTTGGGGGGGGGATGGCTATGGCTACACCTTC. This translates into CSAWGGDGYGYTF.

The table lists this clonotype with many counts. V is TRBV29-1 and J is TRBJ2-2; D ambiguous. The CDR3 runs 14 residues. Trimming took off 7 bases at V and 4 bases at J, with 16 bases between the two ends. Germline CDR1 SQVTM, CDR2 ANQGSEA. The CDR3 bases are TGCAGCGCCGGATCCACGGCGAGCACCGGGGAGCTGTTTTTT. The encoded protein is CSAGSTASTGELFF.

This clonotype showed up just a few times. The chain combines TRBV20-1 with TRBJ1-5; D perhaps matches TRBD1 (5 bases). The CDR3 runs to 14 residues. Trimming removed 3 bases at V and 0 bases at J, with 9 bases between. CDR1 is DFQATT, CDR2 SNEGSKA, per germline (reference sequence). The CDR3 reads CSASGRVSNQPQHF. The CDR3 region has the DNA TGCAGTGCTAGTGGCAGGGTTAGCAATCAGCCCCAGCATTTT.

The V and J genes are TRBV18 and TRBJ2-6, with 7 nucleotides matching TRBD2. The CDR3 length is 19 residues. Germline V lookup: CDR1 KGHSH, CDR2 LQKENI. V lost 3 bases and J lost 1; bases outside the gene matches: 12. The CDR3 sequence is CASSPTTAGVGSGANVLTF. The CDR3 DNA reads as TGTGCCAGCTCACCGACCACTGCGGGGGTTGGGTCTGGGGCCAACGTCCTGACTTTC.

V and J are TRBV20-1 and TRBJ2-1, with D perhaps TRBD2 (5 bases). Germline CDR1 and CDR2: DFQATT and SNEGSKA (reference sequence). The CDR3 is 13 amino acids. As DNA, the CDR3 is TGCAGGATGACCCGGGGTGTTGGGGATGAGCAGTTCTTC. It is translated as CRMTRGVGDEQFF.

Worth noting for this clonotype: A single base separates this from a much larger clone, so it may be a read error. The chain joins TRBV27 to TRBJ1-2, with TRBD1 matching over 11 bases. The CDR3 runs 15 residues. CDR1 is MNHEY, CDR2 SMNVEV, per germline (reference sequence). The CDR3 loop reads CSSRWRDRGVGGYTF. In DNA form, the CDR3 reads TGTTCCAGCAGATGGCGGGACAGGGGGGTTGGTGGCTACACCTTC.

The CDR3: CSARTTGNYGYTF. The DNA for the CDR3 is TGCAGTGCTAGAACTACCGGGAACTATGGCTACACCTTC. This chain links TRBV20-1 with TRBJ1-2, with unresolved D. Germline V gene lookup returns CDR1 DFQATT and CDR2 SNEGSKA (reference sequence). This CDR3 contains 13 residues. V was pared by 2 bases and J by 2 bases, with 9 bases between.

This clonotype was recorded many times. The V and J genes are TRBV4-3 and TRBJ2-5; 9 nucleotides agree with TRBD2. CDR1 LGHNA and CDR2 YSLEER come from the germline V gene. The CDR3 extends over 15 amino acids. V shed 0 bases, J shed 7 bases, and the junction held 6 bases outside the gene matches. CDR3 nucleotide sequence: TGCGCCAGCAGCCAAGATGGAGCGGGAGGTGGGACCCAGTACTTC. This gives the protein CASSQDGAGGGTQYF.

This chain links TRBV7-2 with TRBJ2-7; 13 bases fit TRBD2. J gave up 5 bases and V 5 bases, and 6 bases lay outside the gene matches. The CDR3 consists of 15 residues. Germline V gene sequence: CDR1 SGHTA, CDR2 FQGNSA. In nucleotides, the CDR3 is TGTGCCAGCAGCCCGTATACTAGCGGGGGGGACGAGCAGTACTTC. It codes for CASSPYTSGGDEQYF.

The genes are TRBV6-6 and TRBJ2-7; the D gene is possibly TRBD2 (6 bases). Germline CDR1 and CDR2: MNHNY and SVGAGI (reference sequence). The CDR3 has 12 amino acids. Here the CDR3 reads CVTGSTPYEQYF. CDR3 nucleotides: TGTGTAACCGGGAGTACACCCTACGAGCAGTACTTC.

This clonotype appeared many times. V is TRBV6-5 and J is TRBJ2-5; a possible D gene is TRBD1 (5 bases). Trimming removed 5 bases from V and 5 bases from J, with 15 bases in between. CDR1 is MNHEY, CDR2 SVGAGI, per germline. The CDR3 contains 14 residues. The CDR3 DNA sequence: TGTGCCAGCAGTCAGGGTGTCGGTCTGGAGACCCAGTACTTC. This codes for CASSQGVGLETQYF.

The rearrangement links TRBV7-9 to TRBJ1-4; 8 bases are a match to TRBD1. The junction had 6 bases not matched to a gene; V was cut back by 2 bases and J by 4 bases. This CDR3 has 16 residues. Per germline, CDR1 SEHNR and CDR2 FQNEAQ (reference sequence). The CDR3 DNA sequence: TGTGCCAGCAGCTTATTCCCGGGACAGGATAATGAAAAACTGTTTTTT. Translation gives CASSLFPGQDNEKLFF.

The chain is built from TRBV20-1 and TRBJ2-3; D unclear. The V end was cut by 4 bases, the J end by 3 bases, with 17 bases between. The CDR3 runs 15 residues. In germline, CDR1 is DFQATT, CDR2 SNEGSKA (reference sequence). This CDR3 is CSATSMAPTTDTQYF. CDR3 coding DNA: TGCAGTGCTACCTCTATGGCCCCCACGACAGATACGCAGTATTTT.

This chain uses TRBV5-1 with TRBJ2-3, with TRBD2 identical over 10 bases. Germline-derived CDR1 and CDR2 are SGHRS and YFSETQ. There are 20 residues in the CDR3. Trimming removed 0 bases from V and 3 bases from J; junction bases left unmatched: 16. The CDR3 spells CASSLGGTSAPRRGTDTQYF. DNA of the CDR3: TGCGCCAGCAGCTTGGGCGGGACTAGCGCTCCGCGCCGAGGGACAGATACGCAGTATTTT.

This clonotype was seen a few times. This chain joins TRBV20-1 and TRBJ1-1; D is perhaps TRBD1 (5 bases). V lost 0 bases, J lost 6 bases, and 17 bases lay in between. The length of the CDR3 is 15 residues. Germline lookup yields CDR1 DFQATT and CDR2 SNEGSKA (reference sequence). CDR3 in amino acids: CSAREVQGRGAEAFF. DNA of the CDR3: TGCAGTGCTAGAGAGGTTCAGGGACGGGGCGCTGAAGCTTTCTTT.

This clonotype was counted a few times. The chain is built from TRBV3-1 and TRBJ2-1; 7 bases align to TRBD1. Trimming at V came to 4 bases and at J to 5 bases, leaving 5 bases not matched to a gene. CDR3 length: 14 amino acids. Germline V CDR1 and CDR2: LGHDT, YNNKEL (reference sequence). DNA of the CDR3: TGTGCCAGCAGCCGGGGACAGTATGACAATGAGCAGTTCTTC. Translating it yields CASSRGQYDNEQFF.

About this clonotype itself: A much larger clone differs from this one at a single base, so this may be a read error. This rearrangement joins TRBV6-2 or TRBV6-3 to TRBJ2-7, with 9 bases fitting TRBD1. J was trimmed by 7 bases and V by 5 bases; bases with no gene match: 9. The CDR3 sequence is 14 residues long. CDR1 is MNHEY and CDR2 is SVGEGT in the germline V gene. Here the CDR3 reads CASSGQGRIHEQYF. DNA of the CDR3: TGTGCCAGCAGTGGACAGGGGAGGATACATGAGCAGTACTTC.

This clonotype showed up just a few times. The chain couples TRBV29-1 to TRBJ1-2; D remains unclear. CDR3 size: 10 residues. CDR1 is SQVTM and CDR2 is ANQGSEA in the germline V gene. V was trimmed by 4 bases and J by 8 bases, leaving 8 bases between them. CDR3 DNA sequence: TGCAGCGTTGGAAATGAGGGCTACACCTTC. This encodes CSVGNEGYTF.

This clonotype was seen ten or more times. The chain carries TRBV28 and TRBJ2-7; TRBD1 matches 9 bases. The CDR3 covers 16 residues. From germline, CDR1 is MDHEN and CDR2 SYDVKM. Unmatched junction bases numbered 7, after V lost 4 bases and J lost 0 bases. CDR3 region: CASSSTGTGLSYEQYF. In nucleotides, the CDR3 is TGTGCCAGCAGTTCAACCGGGACAGGGCTCTCCTACGAGCAGTACTTC.

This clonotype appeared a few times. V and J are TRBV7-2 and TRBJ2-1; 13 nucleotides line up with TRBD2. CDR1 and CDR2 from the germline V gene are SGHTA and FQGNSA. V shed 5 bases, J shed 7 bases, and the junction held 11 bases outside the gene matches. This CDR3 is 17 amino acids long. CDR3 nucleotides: TGTGCCAGCAGCCAACAAATAGGACTAGCGGGGGCTAATGAGCAGTTCTTC. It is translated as CASSQQIGLAGANEQFF.